One sample yielded the 13 T cell receptor beta chains listed below, sequenced in a study of somatic mutations in cytotoxic T cells in rheumatoid arthritis. Here immunoSEQ multiplex PCR was the method, and the copy in TCRdb shows in-frame clones only, minus some. The sample lists about 18,000 clones, approximately 82% seen once, with about 21% in the top ten. The source material was CD8+ T cells sorted from blood. The receptors come from an adult with rheumatoid arthritis.

The chain uses TRBV29-1 and TRBJ2-7; no clear D. Germline-derived CDR1 and CDR2 are SQVTM and ANQGSEA. V was trimmed by 5 bases and J by 3 bases, leaving 5 bases between them. The CDR3 is 10 residues long. The CDR3 region is CSVWDYEQYF. The CDR3 region has the DNA TGCAGCGTTTGGGACTACGAGCAGTACTTC.

Concerning this clone itself: Other DNA sequences in this sample translate to the same CDR3. The chain combines TRBV27 with TRBJ1-1; D perhaps matches TRBD1 (5 bases). CDR1 is MNHEY and CDR2 is SMNVEV in the germline V gene (reference sequence). The V end was cut by 6 bases, the J end by 1 base, with 12 bases between. This CDR3 has 14 residues. The CDR3 region has the DNA TGTGCCAGCAGCCCAGGGACTGCGAACACTGAAGCTTTCTTT. This codes for CASSPGTANTEAFF.

The chain combines TRBV20-1 with TRBJ1-1; maybe TRBD1 (5 bases). There are 11 residues in the CDR3. CDR1 and CDR2 from the germline V gene are DFQATT and SNEGSKA (reference sequence). The CDR3 spells CSTTWGTEAFF. The CDR3 DNA sequence: TGCAGCACCACATGGGGGACTGAAGCTTTCTTT.

The chain carries TRBV28 and TRBJ2-1, with D possibly matching TRBD2 (5 bases). Germline CDR1 and CDR2: MDHEN and SYDVKM. V was pared by 7 bases and J by 5 bases, with 18 bases between. The CDR3 covers 15 residues. DNA of the CDR3: TGTGCCAGCACCTCTCGCTGGGAGAGGGACAATGAGCAGTTCTTC. It specifies CASTSRWERDNEQFF.

The J gene is TRBJ2-3, the V gene TRBV27, with TRBD2 matching 7 bases. The ends lost 9 bases at V and 1 base at J; junction bases unmatched: 19. In germline, CDR1 is MNHEY, CDR2 SMNVEV (reference sequence). The CDR3 loop spans 18 amino acids. In DNA, the CDR3 is TGTGCCAGTTCGCCCAGTTGGCCTAGCGGCCATGGCACAGATACGCAGTATTTT. Amino acids: CASSPSWPSGHGTDTQYF.

The gene calls are TRBV4-1 and TRBJ1-5; 10 positions agree with TRBD1. CDR1 is MGHRA, CDR2 YSYEKL, per germline. J gave up 3 bases and V 3 bases, and 2 bases lay outside the gene matches. This CDR3 has 15 residues. The CDR3 reads CASSQGTGDNQPQHF. The CDR3 DNA is TGCGCCAGCAGCCAGGGGACAGGGGACAATCAGCCCCAGCATTTT.

This clone is labeled medium-sized. The V gene is TRBV27, the J gene TRBJ2-7; D unresolved. V lost 5 bases to trimming and J lost 2 bases, with 10 bases between them. This CDR3 region has 13 residues. Germline V gene sequence: CDR1 MNHEY, CDR2 SMNVEV (reference sequence). CDR3: CASSPLTTYEQYF. CDR3 DNA: TGTGCCAGCAGTCCGCTAACCACCTACGAGCAGTACTTC.

The CDR3 region is CASSYLRGPDTQYF. CDR3 DNA sequence: TGTGCCAGCAGTTATTTGCGGGGCCCAGATACGCAGTATTTT. This sequence joins TRBV6-6 and TRBJ2-3; a weak D match, TRBD2 (6 bases). With 3 bases removed from V and 4 bases from J, the gap between germline ends came to 11 bases. CDR3 size: 14 residues. Germline CDR1 is MNHNY and CDR2 is SVGAGI (reference sequence).

The V gene is TRBV15, the J gene TRBJ1-5; D possibly corresponds to TRBD1 (6 bases). Germline V gene sequence: CDR1 LNHNV, CDR2 YYDKDF (reference sequence). The V end was cut by 4 bases, the J end by 0 bases, with 22 bases between. The CDR3 covers 19 residues. The CDR3 DNA sequence: TGTGCCACCAGCACGACTAATGCGGGGGACATATATAGCAATCAGCCCCAGCATTTT. It is translated as CATSTTNAGDIYSNQPQHF. The full variable domain, completed using reference TRBV15 and TRBJ1-5, is DAMVIQNPRYQVTQFGKPVTLSCSQTLNHNVMYWYQQKSSQAPKLLFHYYDKDFNNEADTPDNFQSRRPNTSFCFLDIRSPGLGDTAMYLCATSTTNAGDIYSNQPQHFGDGTRLSIL.

This chain uses TRBV27 with TRBJ1-1; D perhaps matches TRBD1 (5 bases). This CDR3 has 15 residues. Germline values: CDR1 MNHEY, CDR2 SMNVEV (reference sequence). Trimming left V 8 bases short and J 6 bases short, with 22 bases between. CDR3 residues: CASATEWGSSSEAFF. The CDR3 DNA sequence: TGTGCCAGCGCAACCGAGTGGGGGTCCTCCTCTGAAGCTTTCTTT.

The V call is TRBV4-1, the J call TRBJ1-4; no clear D. The CDR3 length is 14 residues. Germline V gene sequence: CDR1 MGHRA, CDR2 YSYEKL. Trimming pared 0 bases from V and 5 bases from J, leaving 7 bases between. CDR3 in DNA: TGCGCCAGCAGCCAAGATCAAGGGAATGAAAAACTGTTTTTT. Protein product: CASSQDQGNEKLFF.

The CDR3 DNA reads as TGTGCCAGTAGCACTAGCGGGGGGAGGTTTTACAATGAGCAGTTCTTC. It yields the protein CASSTSGGRFYNEQFF. The gene calls are TRBV19 and TRBJ2-1; 12 bases are shared with TRBD2. Trimming took 6 bases from V and 4 from J; bases not matched to a gene: 7. Germline lookup yields CDR1 LNHDA and CDR2 SQIVND (reference sequence). The CDR3 sequence is 16 residues long.

This chain joins TRBV7-7 and TRBJ2-5; TRBD2 might be the D (5 bases). With 3 bases removed from V and 5 bases from J, the gap between germline ends came to 22 bases. Germline-derived CDR1 and CDR2 are SSHAT and FNYEAQ (reference sequence). The CDR3 sequence is 17 residues long. This CDR3 reads CASSFRHGLPGFETQYF. In DNA, the CDR3 is TGTGCCAGCAGCTTTCGCCATGGACTCCCGGGCTTTGAGACCCAGTACTTC. The full variable domain, completed using reference TRBV7-7 and TRBJ2-5, is GAGVSQSPRYKVTKRGQDVTLRCDPISSHATLYWYQQALGQGPEFLTYFNYEAQPDKSGLPSDRFSAERPEGSISTLTIQRTEQRDSAMYRCASSFRHGLPGFETQYFGPGTRLLVL.